The 5 T cell receptor beta chains given below trace back to one sample, sequenced in a study of blood T cell repertoires in COVID-19. The protocol was immunoSEQ multiplex PCR, while the TCRdb copy is restricted to in-frame clones and leaves out a portion. This sample has roughly 90,000 clones, with 65% to 85% found just once. The source material was peripheral blood. The receptors shown here come from a woman of 80 years or more with active or convalescent COVID-19.

This chain connects TRBV11-2 to TRBJ1-1; TRBD1 aligns across 8 bases. The CDR3 covers 15 residues. Germline CDR1 and CDR2: SGHAT and FQNNGV. V lost 4 bases, J lost 0 bases, and 4 bases stayed unmatched. The chain's CDR3 is CASSSGTGLNTEAFF. Here the CDR3 DNA reads TGTGCCAGCAGCTCCGGGACAGGCCTGAACACTGAAGCTTTCTTT.

The V gene is TRBV28, the J gene TRBJ2-5; D might be TRBD1 (6 bases). The CDR3 has 14 amino acids. Trimming removed 5 bases at V and 5 bases at J, with 15 bases between. Germline-derived CDR1 and CDR2 are MDHEN and SYDVKM. The CDR3 loop reads CASSLTGMIETQYF. DNA of the CDR3: TGTGCCAGCAGTCTAACAGGGATGATTGAGACCCAGTACTTC.

The chain is built from TRBV6-5 and TRBJ1-1; a weak D match, TRBD1 (6 bases). In germline, CDR1 is MNHEY, CDR2 SVGAGI. V lost 2 bases and J 3 bases, leaving 10 bases between the germline ends. This CDR3 spans 14 amino acids. The CDR3 loop reads CASSYDRSYTEAFF. The CDR3 bases are TGTGCCAGCAGTTACGACAGGAGTTACACTGAAGCTTTCTTT.

J is TRBJ2-7 and V is TRBV9, with a tentative D call TRBD1 (5 bases). Between the trimmed V and J ends, which lost 4 bases and 3 bases, there was a span of 14 bases. The V gene's germline CDR1 is SGDLS and CDR2 YYNGEE. The CDR3 spans 14 residues. CDR3 coding DNA: TGTGCCAGCAGCCGGTCCCCCGACAGCTACGAGCAGTACTTC. This translates into CASSRSPDSYEQYF.

The chain has TRBV6-4 and TRBJ1-1; D call uncertain. Trimming left V 5 bases short and J 3 bases short, with 13 bases between. The germline V gene encodes CDR1 MRHNA and CDR2 SNTAGT. This CDR3 spans 14 amino acids. CDR3 amino acids: CASSLESGDTEAFF. As DNA, the CDR3 is TGTGCCAGCAGTCTGGAAAGCGGGGACACTGAAGCTTTCTTT.